This entry describes one T cell receptor (beta chain). Its target is not known. Nonspecific anti-CD3/anti-CD28 bead stimulation represents the broad CD4+ T cell repertoire. CD4+ T cells upregulating both CD40 ligand and CD69 were sorted as responding cells. A roughly 20-hour stimulation of CD8-depleted PBMCs used anti-CD28/CD49d costimulation, CD40-blocking antibody and enfuvirtide. The data were obtained in a study of persistence of HIV-infected CD4 T cells. V lost 2 bases to trimming and J lost 0 bases, with 8 bases between them. The CDR3 sequence is 15 residues long. Per germline, CDR1 SGHTA and CDR2 FQGTGA. This was the immunoSEQ version 4 assay in survey mode. Sequenced by immunoSEQ multiplex PCR; TCRdb stores in-frame clones only, minus some. The sample has 43,000 or so clones, 89% seen once; the top ten hold just over 1%.

The sample was CD4+ T cells sorted from PBMCs after roughly 18-hour stimulation, taken from a patient who received antiretroviral therapy. The gene calls are TRBV7-3 and TRBJ2-1, with D hard to call. The TCR originated in an adult man with HIV who was CMV-seropositive. CDR3 DNA sequence: TGTGCCAGCAGCTTAGTCAGAAGCTCCTACAATGAGCAGTTCTTC. Residues: CASSLVRSSYNEQFF.